This TCR beta chain was observed in a study of CD8+ T cells in alopecia areata. Sequencing used cDNA as its template, made by extracting RNA and reverse transcribing it. The protocol was immunoSEQ multiplex PCR, while the TCRdb copy is restricted to in-frame clones and leaves out a portion. In the table there are under 250,000 clones, approximately 61% of which are singletons. This CDR3 spans 14 amino acids. Germline V gene sequence: CDR1 SGHVS, CDR2 FNYEAQ. V lost 1 base and J 3 bases, leaving 10 bases between the germline ends. Sequenced material: CD4+ T cells sorted from blood, taken at week 0. This chain uses TRBV7-6 with TRBJ2-7; D possibly matches TRBD1 or TRBD2 (6 bases each). The source is a human donor with alopecia areata. CDR3 coding DNA: TGTGCCAGCAGCTTAGACGAGGGGGGCTACGAGCAGTACTTC. Translated, it gives CASSLDEGGYEQYF.